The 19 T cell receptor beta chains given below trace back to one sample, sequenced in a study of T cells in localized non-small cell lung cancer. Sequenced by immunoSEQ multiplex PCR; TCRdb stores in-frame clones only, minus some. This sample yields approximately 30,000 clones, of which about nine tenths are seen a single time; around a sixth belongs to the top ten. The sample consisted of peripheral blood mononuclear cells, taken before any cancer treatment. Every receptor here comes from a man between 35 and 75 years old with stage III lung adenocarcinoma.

The CDR3 DNA reads as TGTGCCAGCAGTGAAGAGAACAATCAGCCCCAGCATTTT. As protein: CASSEENNQPQHF. The genes are TRBV2 and TRBJ1-5; no reliable D call. Trimming left V 1 base short and J 3 bases short, with 4 bases between. The CDR3 consists of 13 residues. In germline, CDR1 is SNHLY, CDR2 FYNNEI.

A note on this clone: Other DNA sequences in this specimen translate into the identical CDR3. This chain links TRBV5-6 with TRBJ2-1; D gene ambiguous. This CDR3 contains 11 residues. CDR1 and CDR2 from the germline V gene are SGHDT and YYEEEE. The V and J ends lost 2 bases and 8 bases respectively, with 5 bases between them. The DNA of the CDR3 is TGTGCCAGCAGCTTTAGGGATGAGCAGTTCTTC. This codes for CASSFRDEQFF.

The CDR3 DNA sequence: TGTGCCAGCGGACAGGGGGGTACGCCCAATGAGCAGTTCTTC. Its translation: CASGQGGTPNEQFF. V and J are TRBV27 and TRBJ2-1; 10 bases line up with TRBD1. The trim removed 8 bases at V and 6 bases at J, leaving 7 bases unmatched. The CDR3 runs to 14 residues. Germline CDR1 and CDR2: MNHEY and SMNVEV (reference sequence).

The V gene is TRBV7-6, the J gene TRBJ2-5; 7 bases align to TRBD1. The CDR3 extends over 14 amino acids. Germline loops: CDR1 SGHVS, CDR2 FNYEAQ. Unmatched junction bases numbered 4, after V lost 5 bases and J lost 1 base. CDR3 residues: CASSRGQPQETQYF. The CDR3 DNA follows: TGTGCCAGCAGCCGGGGACAGCCCCAAGAGACCCAGTACTTC.

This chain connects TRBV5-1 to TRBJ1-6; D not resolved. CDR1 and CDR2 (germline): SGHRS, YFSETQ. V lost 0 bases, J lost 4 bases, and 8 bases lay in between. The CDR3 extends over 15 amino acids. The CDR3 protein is CASSLGQKYNSPLHF. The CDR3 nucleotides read TGCGCCAGCAGCTTGGGACAAAAATATAATTCACCCCTCCACTTT.

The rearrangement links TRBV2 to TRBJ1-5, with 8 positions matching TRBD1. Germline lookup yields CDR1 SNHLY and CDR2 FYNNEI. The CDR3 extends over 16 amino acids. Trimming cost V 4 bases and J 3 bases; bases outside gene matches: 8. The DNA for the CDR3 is TGTGCCAGCAGTGGCGGGACAGGCAGCTCCAATCAGCCCCAGCATTTT. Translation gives CASSGGTGSSNQPQHF. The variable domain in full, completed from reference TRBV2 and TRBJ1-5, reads EPEVTQTPSHQVTQMGQEVILRCVPISNHLYFYWYRQILGQKVEFLVSFYNNEISEKSEIFDDQFSVERPDGSNFTLKIRSTKLEDSAMYFCASSGGTGSSNQPQHFGDGTRLSIL.

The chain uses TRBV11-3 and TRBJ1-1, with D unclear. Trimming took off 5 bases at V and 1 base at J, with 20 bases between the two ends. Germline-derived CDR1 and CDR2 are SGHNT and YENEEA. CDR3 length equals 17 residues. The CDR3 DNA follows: TGTGCCAGCAGCCCCGGGGTGTGGAGAGCCCCGAACACTGAAGCTTTCTTT. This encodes CASSPGVWRAPNTEAFF.

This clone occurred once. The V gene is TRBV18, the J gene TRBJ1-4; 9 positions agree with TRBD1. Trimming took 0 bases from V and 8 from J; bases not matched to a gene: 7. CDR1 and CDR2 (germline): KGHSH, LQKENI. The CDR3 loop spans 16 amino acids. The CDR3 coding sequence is TGTGCCAGCTCACCACCGAAAGGGACAGGGTTCGAAAAACTGTTTTTT. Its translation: CASSPPKGTGFEKLFF.

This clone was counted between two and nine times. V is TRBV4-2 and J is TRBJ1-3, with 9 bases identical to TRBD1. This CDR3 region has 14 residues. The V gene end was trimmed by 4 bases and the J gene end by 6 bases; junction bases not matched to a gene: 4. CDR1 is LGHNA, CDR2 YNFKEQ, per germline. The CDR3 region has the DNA TGTGCCAGCAGCCGCTGGACAGGGGAAAACACCATATATTTT. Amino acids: CASSRWTGENTIYF.

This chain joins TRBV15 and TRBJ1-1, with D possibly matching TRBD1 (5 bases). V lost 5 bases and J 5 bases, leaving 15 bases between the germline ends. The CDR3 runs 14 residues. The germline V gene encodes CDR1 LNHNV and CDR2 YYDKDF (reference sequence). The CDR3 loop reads CATSLNLRETEAFF. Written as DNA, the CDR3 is TGTGCCACCAGCCTCAATCTCAGGGAAACTGAAGCTTTCTTT.

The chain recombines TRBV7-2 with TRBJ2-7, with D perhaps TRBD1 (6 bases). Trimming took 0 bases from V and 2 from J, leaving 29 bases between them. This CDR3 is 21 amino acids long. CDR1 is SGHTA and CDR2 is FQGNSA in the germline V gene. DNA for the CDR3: TGTGCCAGCAGCTTAGCACCACCCCCCCCAACAGGGTTAGGGGTGGCCTACGAGCAGTACTTC. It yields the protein CASSLAPPPPTGLGVAYEQYF.

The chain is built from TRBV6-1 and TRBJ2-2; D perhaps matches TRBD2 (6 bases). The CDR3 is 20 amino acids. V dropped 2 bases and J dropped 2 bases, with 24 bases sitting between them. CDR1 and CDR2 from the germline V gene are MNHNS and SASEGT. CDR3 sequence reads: CASSERVSTRGLLNTGELFF. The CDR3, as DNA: TGTGCCAGCAGTGAAAGGGTTTCTACAAGGGGACTCTTAAACACCGGGGAGCTGTTTTTT.

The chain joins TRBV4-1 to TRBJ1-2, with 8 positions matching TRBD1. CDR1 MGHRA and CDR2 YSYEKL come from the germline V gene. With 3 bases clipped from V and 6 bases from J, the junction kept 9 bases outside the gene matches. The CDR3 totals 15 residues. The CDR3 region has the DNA TGCGCCAGCAGCCAGGCTGCGACAGGGGCGGATGGCTACACCTTC. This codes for CASSQAATGADGYTF.

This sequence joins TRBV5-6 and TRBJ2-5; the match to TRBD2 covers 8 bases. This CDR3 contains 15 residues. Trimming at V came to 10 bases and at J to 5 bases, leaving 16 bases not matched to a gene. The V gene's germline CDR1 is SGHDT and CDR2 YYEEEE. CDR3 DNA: TGTGCCCGCCGCTTGGTCGCGGGGGGAGGGGAGACCCAGTACTTC. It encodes CARRLVAGGGETQYF.

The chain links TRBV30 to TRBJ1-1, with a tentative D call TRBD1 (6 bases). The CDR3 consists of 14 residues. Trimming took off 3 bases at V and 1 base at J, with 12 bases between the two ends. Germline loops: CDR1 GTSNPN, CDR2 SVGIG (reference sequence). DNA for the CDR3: TGTGCCTGGAGAGGGGGGAGTCGGAACACTGAAGCTTTCTTT. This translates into CAWRGGSRNTEAFF.

CDR3 bases: TGTGCCAGCAGGCAGGGATCGAGCACAGATACGCAGTATTTT. Translated: CASRQGSSTDTQYF. The chain has TRBV2 and TRBJ2-3; D is possibly TRBD1 (5 bases). Per germline, CDR1 SNHLY and CDR2 FYNNEI. The ends were cut back, 6 bases at V and 0 bases at J, with 10 bases in the middle. The CDR3 is 14 amino acids.

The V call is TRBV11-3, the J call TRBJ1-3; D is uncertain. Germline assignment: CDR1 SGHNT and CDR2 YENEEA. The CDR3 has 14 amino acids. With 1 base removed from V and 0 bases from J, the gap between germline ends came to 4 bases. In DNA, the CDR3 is TGTGCCAGCAGCTTAGGAGGCTCTGGAAACACCATATATTTT. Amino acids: CASSLGGSGNTIYF.

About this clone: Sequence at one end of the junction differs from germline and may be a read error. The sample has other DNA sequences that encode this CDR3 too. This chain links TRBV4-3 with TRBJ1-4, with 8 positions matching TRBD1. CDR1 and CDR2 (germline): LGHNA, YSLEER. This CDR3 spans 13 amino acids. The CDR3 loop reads CASSPQQGEKLFF. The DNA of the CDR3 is TGCGCCAGCAGCCCCCAACAGGGGGAAAAGCTGTTTTTT.

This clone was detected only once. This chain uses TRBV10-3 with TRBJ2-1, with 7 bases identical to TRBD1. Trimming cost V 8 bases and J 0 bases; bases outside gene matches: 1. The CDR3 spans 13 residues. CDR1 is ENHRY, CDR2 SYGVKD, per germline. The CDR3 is CAIRDSSYNEQFF. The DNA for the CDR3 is TGTGCCATCCGGGACAGCTCCTACAATGAGCAGTTCTTC.